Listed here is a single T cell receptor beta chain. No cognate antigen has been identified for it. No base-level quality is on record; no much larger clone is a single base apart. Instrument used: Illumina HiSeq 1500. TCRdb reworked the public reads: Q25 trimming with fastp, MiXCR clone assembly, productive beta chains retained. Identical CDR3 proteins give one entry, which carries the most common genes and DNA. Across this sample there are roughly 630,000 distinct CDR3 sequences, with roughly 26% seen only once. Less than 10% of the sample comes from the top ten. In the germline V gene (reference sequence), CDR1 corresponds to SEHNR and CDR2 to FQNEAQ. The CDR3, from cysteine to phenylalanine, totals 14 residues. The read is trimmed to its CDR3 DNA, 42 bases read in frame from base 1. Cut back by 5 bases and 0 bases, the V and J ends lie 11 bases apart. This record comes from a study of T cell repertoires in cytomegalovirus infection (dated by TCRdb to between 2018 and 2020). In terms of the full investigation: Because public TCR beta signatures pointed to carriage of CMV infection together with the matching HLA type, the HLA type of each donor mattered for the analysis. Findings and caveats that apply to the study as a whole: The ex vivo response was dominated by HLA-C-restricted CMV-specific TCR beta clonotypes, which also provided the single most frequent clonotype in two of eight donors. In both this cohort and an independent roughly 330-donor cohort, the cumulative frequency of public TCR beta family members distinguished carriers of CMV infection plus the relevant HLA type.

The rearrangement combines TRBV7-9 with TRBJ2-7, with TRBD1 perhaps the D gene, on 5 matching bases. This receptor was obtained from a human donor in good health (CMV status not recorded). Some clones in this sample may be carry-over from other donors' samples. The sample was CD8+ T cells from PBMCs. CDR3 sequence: CASSPTDSSYEQYF. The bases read TGTGCCAGCAGCCCAACCGACAGCTCCTACGAGCAGTACTTC.